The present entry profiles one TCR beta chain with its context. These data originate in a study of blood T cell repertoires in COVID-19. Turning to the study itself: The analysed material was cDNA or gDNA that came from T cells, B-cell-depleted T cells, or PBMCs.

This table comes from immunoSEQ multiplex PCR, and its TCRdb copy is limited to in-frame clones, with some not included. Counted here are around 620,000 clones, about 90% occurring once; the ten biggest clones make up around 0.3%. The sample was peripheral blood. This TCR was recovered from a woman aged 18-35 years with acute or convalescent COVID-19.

CDR3 loop: CASSESGETQYF. For the CDR3, the DNA is TGCGCCAGCAGTGAGAGCGGAGAGACCCAGTACTTC. The chain couples TRBV10-1 to TRBJ2-5; perhaps TRBD2 as D (5 bases). Germline V gene lookup returns CDR1 WNHNN and CDR2 SYGVQD (reference sequence). V was shortened by 2 bases and J by 4 bases, with 5 bases between the two germline ends. This CDR3 is built from 12 residues.